This T cell receptor beta chain stems from a study of CD8 T cells in ankylosing spondylitis. Study-level points and caveats: Before this, some motif variants had been reported in reactive arthritis synovial fluid and blood. Seemingly distinctive of ankylosing spondylitis blood was a TCR beta motif formed by eight highly homologous variants. Disease-linked clones were found to be CD8+ and relatively rare in peripheral blood.

Comment on this clonotype: Antigen unknown.

Researchers built TCR beta libraries using quantitative 5'-RACE with molecular barcodes. MiXCR was run by TCRdb on the 5' RACE reads, yielding one entry per CDR3 protein. The data contain 650,000 to 800,000 distinct CDR3 sequences, over 15% of them singletons. The ends were cut back, 4 bases at V and 4 bases at J, with 8 bases in the middle. CDR1 and CDR2 from the germline V gene are SQVTM and ANQGSEA. The CDR3 runs to 12 residues. Sequenced sample: blood, either unsorted or a sorted T cell fraction (not recorded which). The sequence came from a male donor with ankylosing spondylitis. The chain uses TRBV29-1 and TRBJ1-3; no reliable D call. The CDR3 region has the DNA TGCAGCGTTGGAGGGTTAGGAAACACCATATATTTT. Residues: CSVGGLGNTIYF.